This TCR beta chain came from a study of cytomegalovirus exposure and HLA in healthy donors. Broader study findings: A later analysis found most CMV-associated TCR beta chains apparently HLA-restricted.

This clone was seen just once. As yet, its antigen is unknown. Among the donors, all were healthy bone marrow donors. Looked up from germline, CDR1 is LGHNA and CDR2 is YNFKEQ. The ends were cut back, 4 bases at V and 4 bases at J, with 15 bases in the middle. The CDR3 consists of 15 residues. PCR used 60 Vbeta primers and 13 Jbeta primers. Generated by immunoSEQ multiplex PCR, the TCRdb table keeps only in-frame clones and is missing some. The table records around 200,000 clones, roughly 87% of them present only once. The receptor comes from a man aged 50-60 years in good health and CMV-seronegative. The J gene is TRBJ2-3, the V gene TRBV4-2; D may be TRBD1 (7 bases). The specimen sequenced was PBMCs. CDR3 sequence: CASSLRGQGADTQYF. The DNA of the CDR3 is TGTGCCAGCAGCCTTCGGGGGCAGGGGGCAGATACGCAGTATTTT.